A single sample gave rise to the 16 T cell receptor beta chains below, sequenced in a study of CD4 T cells in lung cancer. This lung tissue lay as far as possible from the tumor, at least 3 cm away. Generated by immunoSEQ multiplex PCR, the TCRdb table keeps only in-frame clones and is missing some. The sample holds roughly 9,800 clones, about three fifths seen once. Sequenced input: normal lung tissue taken away from the tumor. The receptors originated from a man between 60 and 75 years old with non-small cell lung cancer.

The gene calls are TRBV19 and TRBJ2-2, with D tentatively TRBD2 (6 bases). This CDR3 contains 16 residues. CDR1 LNHDA and CDR2 SQIVND come from the germline V gene (reference sequence). V was cut by 8 bases and J by 3 bases, with 19 bases left in between. DNA for the CDR3: TGTGCCAGTCTCTTCGGGGGACGGATCGACACCGGGGAGCTGTTTTTT. It encodes CASLFGGRIDTGELFF.

This clone was picked up a small number of times. V is TRBV5-4 and J is TRBJ2-3; 8 nucleotides match TRBD2. The CDR3 is 16 amino acids. CDR1 SGHNT and CDR2 YYREEE come from the germline V gene (reference sequence). With V trimmed by 6 bases and J by 4 bases, 13 bases remained unmatched. The CDR3 nucleotides are TGTGCCAGCAAGGACCGAACGGGGGGGGTCGCAGATACGCAGTATTTT. This sequence encodes CASKDRTGGVADTQYF.

The chain is built from TRBV10-3 and TRBJ2-1, with TRBD2 as a possible D gene (5 bases). The germline V and J ends were trimmed by 2 bases and 8 bases, with 10 bases remaining between them. CDR1 ENHRY and CDR2 SYGVKD come from the germline V gene. The CDR3 is 13 residues long. The DNA for the CDR3 is TGTGCCATCAGTGAGCGGACTCCGGATGAGCAGTTCTTC. This translates into CAISERTPDEQFF.

This clone was observed a single time. The chain carries TRBV28 and TRBJ1-4, with D uncertain. The CDR3 is made up of 15 amino acids. With 6 bases removed from V and 4 bases from J, the gap between germline ends came to 15 bases. CDR1 and CDR2 (germline): MDHEN, SYDVKM. The CDR3, as DNA: TGTGCCAGCAGCCCATGGAGCTCGAGTAATGAAAAACTGTTTTTT. Amino acid sequence: CASSPWSSSNEKLFF.

The V gene is TRBV7-2, the J gene TRBJ2-2; 8 positions match TRBD1. The J segment lost 0 bases and the V segment lost 5 bases, leaving 8 bases of the junction unmatched. The CDR3 length is 17 residues. CDR1 and CDR2 from the germline V gene are SGHTA and FQGNSA. In nucleotides, the CDR3 is TGTGCCAGCAGCCCAAAGTCGGGACAGGCGAACACCGGGGAGCTGTTTTTT. Protein: CASSPKSGQANTGELFF.

The chain is built from TRBV10-2 and TRBJ2-3; D gene unclear. V lost 3 bases and J 3 bases, leaving 13 bases between the germline ends. The CDR3 is 15 residues long. The germline V gene encodes CDR1 WSHSY and CDR2 SAAADI. CDR3 sequence (DNA): TGCGCCAGCAGTGAAGCCCCCCATGTGACAGATACGCAGTATTTT. Translation gives CASSEAPHVTDTQYF.

The chain employs TRBV7-3 and TRBJ2-7; 7 bases map to TRBD2. Germline CDR1 and CDR2: SGHTA and FQGTGA. The CDR3 is made up of 15 amino acids. The ends lost 5 bases at V and 0 bases at J; junction bases unmatched: 7. DNA of the CDR3: TGTGCCAGCAGCCCAATGGGGGGGAGCTCCTACGAGCAGTACTTC. This codes for CASSPMGGSSYEQYF.

V and J are TRBV25-1 and TRBJ1-2; the D is unclear. The germline gives CDR1 MGHDK, CDR2 SYGVNS. Trimming took 5 bases from V and 2 from J, leaving 9 bases between them. The CDR3 runs to 13 residues. CDR3 bases: TGTGCCAGCAGTCCTCTGCAGAACTATGGCTACACCTTC. As protein: CASSPLQNYGYTF.

V is TRBV11-3 and J is TRBJ2-1; D not resolved. The V end lost 0 bases, the J end lost 9 bases, and 9 bases lay between the germline ends. Germline assignment: CDR1 SGHNT and CDR2 YENEEA. The CDR3 spans 13 residues. CDR3 bases: TGTGCCAGCAGCTTAGAGGGTCACAGTGAGCAGTTCTTC. Amino acid sequence: CASSLEGHSEQFF.

The chain carries TRBV30 and TRBJ2-3, with D possibly being TRBD2 (5 bases). The CDR3 has 13 amino acids. CDR1 and CDR2 from the germline V gene are GTSNPN and SVGIG (reference sequence). With 2 bases removed from V and 4 bases from J, the gap between germline ends came to 10 bases. Written as DNA, the CDR3 is TGTGCCTGGAGTCTCCCCGGGGCAGATACGCAGTATTTT. It codes for CAWSLPGADTQYF. Variable domain in full (rest from reference TRBV30 and TRBJ2-3): SQTIHQWPATLVQPVGSPLSLECTVEGTSNPNLYWYRQAAGRGLQLLFYSVGIGQISSEVPQNLSASRPQDRQFILSSKKLLLSDSGFYLCAWSLPGADTQYFGPGTRLTVL.

This clone showed up just a few times. The rearrangement uses TRBV19 and TRBJ1-1; 9 nucleotides align to TRBD1. After removal of 5 bases from V and 5 bases from J, the junction contained 6 bases not matched to a gene. Germline V lookup: CDR1 LNHDA, CDR2 SQIVND (reference sequence). CDR3 size: 14 residues. For the CDR3, the DNA is TGTGCCAGTAGTCGGGACAGGGTAGATACTGAAGCTTTCTTT. Translating gives CASSRDRVDTEAFF. Filled out from reference TRBV19 and TRBJ1-1, the complete variable domain reads DGGITQSPKYLFRKEGQNVTLSCEQNLNHDAMYWYRQDPGQGLRLIYYSQIVNDFQKGDIAEGYSVSREKKESFPLTVTSAQKNPTAFYLCASSRDRVDTEAFFGQGTRLTVV.

This clone was counted a few times. This chain joins TRBV6-1 and TRBJ1-2, with unresolved D. The CDR3 runs to 14 residues. Germline lookup yields CDR1 MNHNS and CDR2 SASEGT. V lost 1 base and J lost 4, with 10 bases in between. CDR3 loop: CASSEDVRSYGYTF. The CDR3 DNA sequence: TGTGCCAGCAGTGAAGATGTCCGGTCCTATGGCTACACCTTC.

This clone was found a few times. V gene TRBV7-9 combines with J gene TRBJ1-5; no reliable D call. With 5 bases removed from V and 0 bases from J, the gap between germline ends came to 11 bases. The CDR3 sequence is 15 residues long. Germline loops: CDR1 SEHNR, CDR2 FQNEAQ (reference sequence). The DNA of the CDR3 is TGTGCCAGCAGCGAGGGTTCCAATAGCAATCAGCCCCAGCATTTT. Amino acid sequence: CASSEGSNSNQPQHF.

This clone was recorded a few times. The chain has TRBV7-6 and TRBJ2-2; 12 nucleotides match TRBD2. Germline lookup yields CDR1 SGHVS and CDR2 FNYEAQ. V gave up 5 bases and J gave up 7 bases; unmatched junction bases: 8. The CDR3 consists of 16 residues. CDR3 amino acids: CASSRTSGNPDGELFF. As DNA, the CDR3 is TGTGCCAGCAGCCGGACTAGCGGGAATCCAGACGGGGAGCTGTTTTTT.

The genes are TRBV10-1 and TRBJ2-3, with TRBD2 matching 9 bases. V was clipped by 8 bases and J by 6 bases; unmatched bases: 6. From germline, CDR1 is WNHNN and CDR2 SYGVQD (reference sequence). This CDR3 has 13 amino acids. This CDR3 is CASRGSGSDTQYF. CDR3 coding DNA: TGCGCCAGCCGAGGTAGCGGGAGTGATACGCAGTATTTT.

CDR3 region: CASSATGGKNYGYTF. DNA for the CDR3: TGTGCCAGCAGTGCGACAGGGGGTAAGAACTATGGCTACACCTTC. The V gene is TRBV2, the J gene TRBJ1-2, with 9 bases identical to TRBD1. The CDR3 totals 15 residues. Germline CDR1 is SNHLY and CDR2 is FYNNEI. V gave up 4 bases and J gave up 2 bases; unmatched junction bases: 5.